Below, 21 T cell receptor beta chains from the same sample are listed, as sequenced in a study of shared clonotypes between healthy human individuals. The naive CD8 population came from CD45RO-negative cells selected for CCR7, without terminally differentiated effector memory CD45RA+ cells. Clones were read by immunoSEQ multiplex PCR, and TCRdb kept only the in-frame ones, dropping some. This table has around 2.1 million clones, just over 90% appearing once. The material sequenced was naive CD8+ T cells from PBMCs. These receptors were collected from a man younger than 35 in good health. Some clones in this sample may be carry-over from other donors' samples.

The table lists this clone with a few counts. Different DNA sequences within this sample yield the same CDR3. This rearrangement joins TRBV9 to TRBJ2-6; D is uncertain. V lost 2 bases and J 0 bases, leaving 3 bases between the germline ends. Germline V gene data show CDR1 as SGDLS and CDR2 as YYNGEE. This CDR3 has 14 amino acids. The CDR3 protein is CASSVGSGANVLTF. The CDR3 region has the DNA TGTGCCAGCAGCGTGGGCTCTGGGGCCAACGTCCTGACTTTC.

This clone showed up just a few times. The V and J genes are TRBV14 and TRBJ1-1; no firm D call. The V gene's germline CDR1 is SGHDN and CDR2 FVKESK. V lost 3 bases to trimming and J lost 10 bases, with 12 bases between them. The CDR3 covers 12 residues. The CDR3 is CASSHGGNGAFF. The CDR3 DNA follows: TGTGCCAGCAGCCACGGAGGGAATGGAGCTTTCTTT. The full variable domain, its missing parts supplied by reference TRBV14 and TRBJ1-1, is EAGVTQFPSHSVIEKGQTVTLRCDPISGHDNLYWYRRVMGKEIKFLLHFVKESKQDESGMPNNRFLAERTGGTYSTLKVQPAELEDSGVYFCASSHGGNGAFFGQGTRLTVV.

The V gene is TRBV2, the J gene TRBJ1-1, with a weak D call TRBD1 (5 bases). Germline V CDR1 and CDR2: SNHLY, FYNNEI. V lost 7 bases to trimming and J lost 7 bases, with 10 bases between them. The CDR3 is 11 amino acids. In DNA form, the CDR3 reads TGTGCCAGCAATCAGGGTGGTGAAGCTTTCTTT. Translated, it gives CASNQGGEAFF.

CDR3 region: CASSQGPGQGAVQPQHF. The CDR3 nucleotides read TGCGCCAGCAGCCAGGGCCCGGGACAGGGTGCGGTTCAGCCCCAGCATTTT. The gene calls are TRBV4-1 and TRBJ1-5, with TRBD1 matching 9 bases. The V and J ends lost 3 bases and 6 bases, in that order; junction bases with no gene match: 12. The germline gives CDR1 MGHRA, CDR2 YSYEKL. The CDR3 is 17 amino acids.

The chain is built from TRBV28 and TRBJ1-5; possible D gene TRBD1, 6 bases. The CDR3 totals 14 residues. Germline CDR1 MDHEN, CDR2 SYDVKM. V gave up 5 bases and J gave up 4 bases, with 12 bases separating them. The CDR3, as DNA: TGTGCCAGCAGTAGGGACATTGGAAATCAGCCCCAGCATTTT. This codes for CASSRDIGNQPQHF.

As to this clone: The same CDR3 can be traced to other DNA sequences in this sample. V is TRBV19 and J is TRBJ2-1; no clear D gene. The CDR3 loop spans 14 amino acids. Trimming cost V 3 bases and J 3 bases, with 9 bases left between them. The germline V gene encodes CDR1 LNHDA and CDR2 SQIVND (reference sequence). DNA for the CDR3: TGTGCCAGTAGTATGCGTGGGATCTACAATGAGCAGTTCTTC. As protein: CASSMRGIYNEQFF.

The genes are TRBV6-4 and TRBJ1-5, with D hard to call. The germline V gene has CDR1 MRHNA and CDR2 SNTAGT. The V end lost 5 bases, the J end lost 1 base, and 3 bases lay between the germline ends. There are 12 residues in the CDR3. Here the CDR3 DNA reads TGTGCCAGCAGTTTAAGCAATCAGCCCCAGCATTTT. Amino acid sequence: CASSLSNQPQHF.

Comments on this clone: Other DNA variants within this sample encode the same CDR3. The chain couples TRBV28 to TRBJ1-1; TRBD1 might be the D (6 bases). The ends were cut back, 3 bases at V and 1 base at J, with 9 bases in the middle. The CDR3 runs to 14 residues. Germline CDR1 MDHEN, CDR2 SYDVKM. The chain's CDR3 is CASSFGTPNTEAFF. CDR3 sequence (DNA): TGTGCCAGCAGTTTCGGGACACCGAACACTGAAGCTTTCTTT.

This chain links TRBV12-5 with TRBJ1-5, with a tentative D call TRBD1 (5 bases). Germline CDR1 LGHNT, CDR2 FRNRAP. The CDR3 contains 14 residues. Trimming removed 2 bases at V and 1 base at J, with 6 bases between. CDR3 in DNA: TGTGCTAGTGGTTTGTGGGGGAGCAATCAGCCCCAGCATTTT. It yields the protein CASGLWGSNQPQHF.

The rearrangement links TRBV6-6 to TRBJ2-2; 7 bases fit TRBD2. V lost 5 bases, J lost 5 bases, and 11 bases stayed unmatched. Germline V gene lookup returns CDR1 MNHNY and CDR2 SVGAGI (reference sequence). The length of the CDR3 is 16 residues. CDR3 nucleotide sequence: TGTGCCAGCAGTGCTTGGGGCGGGAGCGTTACCGGGGAGCTGTTTTTT. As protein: CASSAWGGSVTGELFF.

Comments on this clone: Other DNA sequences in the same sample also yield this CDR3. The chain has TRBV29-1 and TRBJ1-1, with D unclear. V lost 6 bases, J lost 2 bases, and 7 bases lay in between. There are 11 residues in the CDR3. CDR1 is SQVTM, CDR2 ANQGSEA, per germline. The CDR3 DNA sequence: TGCAGCGTAGGGAGAAACACTGAAGCTTTCTTT. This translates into CSVGRNTEAFF.

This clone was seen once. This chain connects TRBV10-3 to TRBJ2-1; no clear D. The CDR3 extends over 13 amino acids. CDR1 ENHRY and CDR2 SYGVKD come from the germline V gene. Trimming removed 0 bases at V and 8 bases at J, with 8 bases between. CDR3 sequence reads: CAISESIGYEQFF. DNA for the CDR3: TGTGCCATCAGTGAGTCCATAGGCTATGAGCAGTTCTTC.

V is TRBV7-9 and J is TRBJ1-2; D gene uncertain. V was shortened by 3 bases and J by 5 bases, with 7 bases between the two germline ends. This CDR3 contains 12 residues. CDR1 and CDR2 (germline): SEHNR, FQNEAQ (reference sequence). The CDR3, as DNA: TGTGCCAGCAGCTTGGATAGATATGGCTACACCTTC. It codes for CASSLDRYGYTF. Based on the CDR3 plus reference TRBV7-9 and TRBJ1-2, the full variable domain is DTGVSQNPRHKITKRGQNVTFRCDPISEHNRLYWYRQTLGQGPEFLTYFQNEAQLEKSRLLSDRFSAERPKGSFSTLEIQRTEQGDSAMYLCASSLDRYGYTFGSGTRLTVV.

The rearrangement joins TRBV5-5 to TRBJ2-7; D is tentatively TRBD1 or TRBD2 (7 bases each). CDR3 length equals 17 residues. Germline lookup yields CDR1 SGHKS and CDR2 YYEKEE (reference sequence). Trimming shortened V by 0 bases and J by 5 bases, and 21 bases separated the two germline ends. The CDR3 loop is CASSLGPVGGGADEQYF. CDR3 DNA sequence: TGTGCCAGCAGCTTGGGCCCAGTGGGAGGGGGCGCGGACGAGCAGTACTTC.

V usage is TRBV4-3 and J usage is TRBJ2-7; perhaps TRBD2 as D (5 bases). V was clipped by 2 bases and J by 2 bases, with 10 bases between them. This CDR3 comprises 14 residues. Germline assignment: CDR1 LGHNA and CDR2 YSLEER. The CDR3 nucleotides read TGCGCCAGCAGCCAATTGAGGGAAACCTACGAGCAGTACTTC. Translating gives CASSQLRETYEQYF.

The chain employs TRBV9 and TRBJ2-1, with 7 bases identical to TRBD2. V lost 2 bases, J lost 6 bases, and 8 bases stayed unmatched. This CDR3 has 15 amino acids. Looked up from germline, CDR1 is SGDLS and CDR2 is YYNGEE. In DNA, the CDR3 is TGTGCCAGCAGCGTCGCGGGAGTATGGGGCAATGAGCAGTTCTTC. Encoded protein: CASSVAGVWGNEQFF.

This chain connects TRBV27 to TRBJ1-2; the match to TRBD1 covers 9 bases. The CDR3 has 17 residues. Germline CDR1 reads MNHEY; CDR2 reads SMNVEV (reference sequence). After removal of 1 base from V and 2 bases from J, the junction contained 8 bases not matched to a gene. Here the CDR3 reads CASSLFQGTGINYGYTF. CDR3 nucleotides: TGTGCCAGCAGTTTATTCCAGGGGACAGGGATAAACTATGGCTACACCTTC.

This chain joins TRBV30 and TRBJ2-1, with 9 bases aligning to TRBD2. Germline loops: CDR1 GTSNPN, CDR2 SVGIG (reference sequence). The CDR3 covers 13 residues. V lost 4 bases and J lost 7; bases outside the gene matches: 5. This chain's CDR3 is CAWTGTSSNEQFF. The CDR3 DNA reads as TGTGCCTGGACCGGGACTAGCTCAAATGAGCAGTTCTTC.

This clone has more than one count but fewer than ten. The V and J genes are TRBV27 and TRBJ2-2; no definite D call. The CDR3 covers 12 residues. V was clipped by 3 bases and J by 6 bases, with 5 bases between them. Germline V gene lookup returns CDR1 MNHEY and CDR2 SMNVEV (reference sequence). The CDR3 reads CASSFPPGELFF. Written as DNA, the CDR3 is TGTGCCAGCAGTTTCCCTCCCGGGGAGCTGTTTTTT.

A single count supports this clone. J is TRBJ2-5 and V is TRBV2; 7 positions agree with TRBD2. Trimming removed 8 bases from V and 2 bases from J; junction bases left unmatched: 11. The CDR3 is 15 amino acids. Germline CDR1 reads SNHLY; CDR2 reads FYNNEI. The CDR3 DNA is TGTGCCAGCCGGGCCAGAGTGGGAGGGCAAGAGACCCAGTACTTC. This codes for CASRARVGGQETQYF.

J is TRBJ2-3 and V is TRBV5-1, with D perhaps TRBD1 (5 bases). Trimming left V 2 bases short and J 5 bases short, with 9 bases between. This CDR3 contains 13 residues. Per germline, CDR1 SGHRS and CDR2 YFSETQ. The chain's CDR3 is CASSFRVQDTQYF. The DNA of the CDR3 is TGCGCCAGCAGCTTCAGGGTTCAAGATACGCAGTATTTT.